This is a list of T cell receptor beta chains from one sample in a study of cytomegalovirus exposure and HLA in healthy donors. Only in-frame clones appear in the TCRdb table, and some are missing; sequencing was by immunoSEQ multiplex PCR. The sample lists some 170,000 clones; just over 70% were seen once. Sequencing input: PBMCs. These receptors were collected from a human donor in good health. Each CDR3 is given with its conserved first and last residue. The D gene is left open where the match is weak. Part of the rows lack a size; the others show once, few, many or a class for expanded clones.

d_call,clone_size,v_call,j_call,cdr3_length,cdr3_nt,cdr3_aa
TRBD1,few,TRBV5-5,TRBJ2-7,16,TGTGCCAGCAGCCAAGAAGAGGCGGACAGGGGGTACGAGCAGTACTTC,CASSQEEADRGYEQYF
.,few,TRBV29-1,TRBJ2-7,15,TGCAGCGTTCTGAGACTGAGCTATGCGAATTACGAGCAGTACTTC,CSVLRLSYANYEQYF
TRBD1,.,TRBV29-1,TRBJ1-2,13,TGCAGCGTTGGACAGGGGGCGGTCTATGGCTACACCTTC,CSVGQGAVYGYTF
.,many,TRBV4-3,TRBJ2-7,14,TGCGCCAGCAGCCCTTTCGGGGGTCCCTACGAGCAGTACTTC,CASSPFGGPYEQYF
TRBD2,.,TRBV27,TRBJ2-3,17,TGTGCCAGCATCCCCACCCGTAGTAGCGGGGTTACAGATACGCAGTATTTT,CASIPTRSSGVTDTQYF
.,.,TRBV30,TRBJ1-6,14,TGTGCCTGGATCGTACAGGGTATTAACTCACCCCTCCACTTT,CAWIVQGINSPLHF
.,.,TRBV15,TRBJ1-2,16,TGTGCCACCAGCAGAGATCGAGGAGGCCGTTCCTATGGCTACACCTTC,CATSRDRGGRSYGYTF
TRBD1,.,TRBV11-2,TRBJ1-2,16,TGTGCCAGCAGCCGGGGACAGGGAGGTCGGCAAGGTGGCTACACCTTC,CASSRGQGGRQGGYTF
.,.,TRBV7-9,TRBJ1-2,13,TGTGCCGGGGGGGCAGGGACCTCCTATGGCTACACCTTC,CAGGAGTSYGYTF
.,many,TRBV6-1,TRBJ1-1,13,TGTGCCACCCCCTCGAGAGGCAAAACTGAAGCTTTCTTT,CATPSRGKTEAFF
.,.,TRBV5-4,TRBJ2-3,15,TGTGCCAGCAGCTTGGCTCCAGGCAGCACAGATACGCAGTATTTT,CASSLAPGSTDTQYF
TRBD1,.,TRBV6-1,TRBJ1-1,15,TGTGCCAGCAGAAGGGACAGGGGATTGGGCACTGAAGCTTTCTTT,CASRRDRGLGTEAFF
.,.,TRBV18,TRBJ2-2,15,TGTGCCAGCTCACCAGGGGACTTGCGTGCCGGGGAGCTGTTTTTT,CASSPGDLRAGELFF
TRBD2,.,TRBV9,TRBJ2-7,14,TGTGCCAGCAGCGCCGGGGGGGGCGGGTACGAGCAGTACTTC,CASSAGGGGYEQYF
.,.,TRBV12-5,TRBJ1-2,12,TGTGCTAGTGCCCAGTCTAACTATGGCTACACCTTC,CASAQSNYGYTF
TRBD1,.,TRBV6-6,TRBJ1-2,15,TGTGCCAGCAGCCGCCCGACAGGGGAAGTTCATGGCTACACCTTC,CASSRPTGEVHGYTF
.,.,TRBV5-4,TRBJ1-1,14,TGTGCCAGCAGGGGGCCCGGGGGAGACACTGAAGCTTTCTTT,CASRGPGGDTEAFF
.,.,TRBV10-3,TRBJ2-7,15,TGTGCCATCAGCGACGGGATCGGGCTCTCCTACGAGCAGTACTTC,CAISDGIGLSYEQYF
.,.,TRBV6-5,TRBJ1-2,14,TGTGCCAGCAGGGGCCCCTACATCCACTATGGCTACACCTTC,CASRGPYIHYGYTF
.,.,TRBV4-1,TRBJ1-4,13,TGCGCCAGCAGTCCCAGGGAAATGGAAAAACTGTTTTTT,CASSPREMEKLFF
TRBD1,.,TRBV30,TRBJ1-6,14,TGTGCCTGGAGTGTTGGACAGGGTGATTCACCCCTTCACTTT,CAWSVGQGDSPLHF
TRBD1,few,TRBV7-9,TRBJ1-1,14,TGTGCCAGCAGCCTTGACAGGGGGACCACTGAAGCTTTCTTT,CASSLDRGTTEAFF
.,.,TRBV19,TRBJ1-1,14,TGTGCCAGTAGTATCAGGTCAGTGAACACTGAAGCTTTCTTT,CASSIRSVNTEAFF